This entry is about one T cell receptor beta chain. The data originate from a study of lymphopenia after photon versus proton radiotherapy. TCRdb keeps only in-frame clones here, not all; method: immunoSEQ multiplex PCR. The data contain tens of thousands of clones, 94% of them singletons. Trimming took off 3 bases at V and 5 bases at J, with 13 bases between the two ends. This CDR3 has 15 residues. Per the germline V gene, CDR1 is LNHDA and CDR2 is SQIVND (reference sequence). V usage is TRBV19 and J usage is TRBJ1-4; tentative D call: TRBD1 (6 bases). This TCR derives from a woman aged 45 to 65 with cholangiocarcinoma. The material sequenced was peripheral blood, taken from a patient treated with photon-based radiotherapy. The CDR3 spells CASSIPGGLNEKLFF. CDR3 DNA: TGTGCCAGTAGTATCCCGGGGGGCCTAAATGAAAAACTGTTTTTT.